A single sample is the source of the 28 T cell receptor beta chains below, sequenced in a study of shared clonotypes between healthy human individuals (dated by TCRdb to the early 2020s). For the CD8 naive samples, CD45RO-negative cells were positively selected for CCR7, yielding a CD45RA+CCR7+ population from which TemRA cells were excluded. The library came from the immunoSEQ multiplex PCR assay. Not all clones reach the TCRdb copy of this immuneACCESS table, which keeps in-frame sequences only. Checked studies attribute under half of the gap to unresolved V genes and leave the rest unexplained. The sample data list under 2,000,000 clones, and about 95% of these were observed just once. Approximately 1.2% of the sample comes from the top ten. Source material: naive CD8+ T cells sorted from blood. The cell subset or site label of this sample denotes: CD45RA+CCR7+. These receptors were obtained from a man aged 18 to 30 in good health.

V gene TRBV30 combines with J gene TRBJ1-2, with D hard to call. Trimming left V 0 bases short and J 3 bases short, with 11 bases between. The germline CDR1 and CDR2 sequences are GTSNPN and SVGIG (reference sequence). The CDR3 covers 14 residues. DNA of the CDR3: TGTGCCTGGAGTGTGTGGGGTGGGGACTATGGCTACACCTTC. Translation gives CAWSVWGGDYGYTF.

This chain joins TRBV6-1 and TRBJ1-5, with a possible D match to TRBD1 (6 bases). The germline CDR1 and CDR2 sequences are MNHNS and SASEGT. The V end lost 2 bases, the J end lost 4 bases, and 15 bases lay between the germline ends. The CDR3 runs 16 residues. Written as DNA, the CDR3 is TGTGCCAGCAGTGAACTTAGGGGGGCCGGGAATCAGCCCCAGCATTTT. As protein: CASSELRGAGNQPQHF.

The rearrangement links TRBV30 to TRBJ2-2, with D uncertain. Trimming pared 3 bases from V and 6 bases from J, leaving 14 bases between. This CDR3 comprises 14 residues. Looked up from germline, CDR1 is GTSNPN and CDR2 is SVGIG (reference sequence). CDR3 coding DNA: TGTGCCTGGAGCGGACCTGACTCCGCCGGGGAGCTGTTTTTT. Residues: CAWSGPDSAGELFF. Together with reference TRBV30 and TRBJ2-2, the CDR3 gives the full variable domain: SQTIHQWPATLVQPVGSPLSLECTVEGTSNPNLYWYRQAAGRGLQLLFYSVGIGQISSEVPQNLSASRPQDRQFILSSKKLLLSDSGFYLCAWSGPDSAGELFFGEGSRLTVL.

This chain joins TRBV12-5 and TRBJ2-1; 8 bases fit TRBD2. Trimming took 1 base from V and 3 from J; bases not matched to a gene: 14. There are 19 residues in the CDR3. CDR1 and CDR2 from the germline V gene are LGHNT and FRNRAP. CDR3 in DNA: TGTGCTAGTGGTTTGGACCCGGGACTAGGGACACGACACTACAATGAGCAGTTCTTC. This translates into CASGLDPGLGTRHYNEQFF.

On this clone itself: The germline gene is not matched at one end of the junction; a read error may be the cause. The CDR3 here is CTSRRRTGKNTEAFF. CDR3 coding DNA: TGTACCAGCAGACGAAGGACAGGCAAGAACACTGAAGCTTTCTTT. The chain employs TRBV6-1 and TRBJ1-1; 7 nucleotides line up with TRBD1. Germline CDR1 is MNHNS and CDR2 is SASEGT. CDR3 length: 15 residues.

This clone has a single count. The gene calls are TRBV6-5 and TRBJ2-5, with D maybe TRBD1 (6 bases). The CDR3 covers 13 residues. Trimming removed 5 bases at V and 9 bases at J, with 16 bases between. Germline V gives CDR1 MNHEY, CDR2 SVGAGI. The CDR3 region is CASSGDNQASQYF. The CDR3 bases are TGTGCCAGCAGTGGGGACAATCAGGCCTCCCAGTACTTC.

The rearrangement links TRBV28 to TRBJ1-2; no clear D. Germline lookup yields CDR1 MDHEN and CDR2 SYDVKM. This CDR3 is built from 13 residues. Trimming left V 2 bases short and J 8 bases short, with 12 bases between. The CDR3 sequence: CASSLGELTGYTF. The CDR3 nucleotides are TGTGCCAGCAGTTTAGGGGAGTTAACGGGCTACACCTTC.

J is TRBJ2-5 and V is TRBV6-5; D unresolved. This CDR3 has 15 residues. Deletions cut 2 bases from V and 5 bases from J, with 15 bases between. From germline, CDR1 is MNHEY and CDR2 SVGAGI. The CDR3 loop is CASSYGVGPRETQYF. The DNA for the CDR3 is TGTGCCAGCAGTTACGGGGTAGGCCCGAGGGAGACCCAGTACTTC.

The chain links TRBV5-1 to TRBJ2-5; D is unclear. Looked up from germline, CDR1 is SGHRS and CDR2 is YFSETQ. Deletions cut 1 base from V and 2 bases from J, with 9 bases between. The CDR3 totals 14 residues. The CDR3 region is CASSLYDAQETQYF. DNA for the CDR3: TGCGCCAGCAGCTTGTATGACGCACAAGAGACCCAGTACTTC. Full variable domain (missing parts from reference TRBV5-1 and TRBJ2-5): KAGVTQTPRYLIKTRGQQVTLSCSPISGHRSVSWYQQTPGQGLQFLFEYFSETQRNKGNFPGRFSGRQFSNSRSEMNVSTLELGDSALYLCASSLYDAQETQYFGPGTRLLVL.

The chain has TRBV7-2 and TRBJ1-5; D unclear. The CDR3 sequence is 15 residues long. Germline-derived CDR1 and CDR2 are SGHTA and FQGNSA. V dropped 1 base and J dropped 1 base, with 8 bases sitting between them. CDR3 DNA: TGTGCCAGCAGCTTAGTTCCAGTCAGCAATCAGCCCCAGCATTTT. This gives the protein CASSLVPVSNQPQHF.

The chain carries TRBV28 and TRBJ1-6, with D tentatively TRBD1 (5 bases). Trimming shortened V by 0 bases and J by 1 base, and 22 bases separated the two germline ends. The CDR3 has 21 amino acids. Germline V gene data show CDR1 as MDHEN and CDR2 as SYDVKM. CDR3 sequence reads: CASSLWLGQGRGRSYNSPLHF. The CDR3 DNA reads TGTGCCAGCAGTTTATGGTTAGGGCAGGGAAGGGGAAGGTCCTATAATTCACCCCTCCACTTT.

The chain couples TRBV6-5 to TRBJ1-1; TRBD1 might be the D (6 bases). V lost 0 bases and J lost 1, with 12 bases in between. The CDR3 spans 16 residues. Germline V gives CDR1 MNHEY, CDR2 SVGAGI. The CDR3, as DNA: TGTGCCAGCAGTTACTCGATGGACAGCGAGAACACTGAAGCTTTCTTT. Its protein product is CASSYSMDSENTEAFF.

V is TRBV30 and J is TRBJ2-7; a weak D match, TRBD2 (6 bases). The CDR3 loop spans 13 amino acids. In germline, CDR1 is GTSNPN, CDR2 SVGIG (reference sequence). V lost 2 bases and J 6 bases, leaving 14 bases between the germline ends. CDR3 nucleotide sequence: TGTGCCTGGAGTATGGGGCTGGGAGGCGAGCAGTACTTC. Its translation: CAWSMGLGGEQYF.

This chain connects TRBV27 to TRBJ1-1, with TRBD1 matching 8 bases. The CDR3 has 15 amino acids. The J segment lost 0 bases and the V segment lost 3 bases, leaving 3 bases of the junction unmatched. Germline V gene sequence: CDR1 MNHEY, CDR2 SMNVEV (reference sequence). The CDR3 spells CASSFLGQVNTEAFF. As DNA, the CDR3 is TGTGCCAGCAGTTTTTTGGGACAGGTGAACACTGAAGCTTTCTTT.

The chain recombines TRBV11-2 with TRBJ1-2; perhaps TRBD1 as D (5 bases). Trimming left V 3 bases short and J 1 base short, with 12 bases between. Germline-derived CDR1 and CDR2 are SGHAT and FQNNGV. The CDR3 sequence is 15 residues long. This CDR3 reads CASSFSRELNYGYTF. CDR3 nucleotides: TGTGCCAGCAGCTTTAGCAGGGAGCTTAACTATGGCTACACCTTC.

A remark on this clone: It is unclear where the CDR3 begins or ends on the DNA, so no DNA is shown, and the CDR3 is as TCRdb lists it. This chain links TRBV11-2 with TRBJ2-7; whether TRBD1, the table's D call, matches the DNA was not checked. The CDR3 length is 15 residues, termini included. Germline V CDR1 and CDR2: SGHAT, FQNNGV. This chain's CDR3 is CASSARGLSLDEQYF.

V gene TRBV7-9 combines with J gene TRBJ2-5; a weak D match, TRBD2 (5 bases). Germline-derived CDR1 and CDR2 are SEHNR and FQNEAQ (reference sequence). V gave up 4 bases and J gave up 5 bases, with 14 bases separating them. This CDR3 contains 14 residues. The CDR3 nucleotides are TGTGCCAGCAGCTCGGGATGGGGTAGTGAGACCCAGTACTTC. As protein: CASSSGWGSETQYF.

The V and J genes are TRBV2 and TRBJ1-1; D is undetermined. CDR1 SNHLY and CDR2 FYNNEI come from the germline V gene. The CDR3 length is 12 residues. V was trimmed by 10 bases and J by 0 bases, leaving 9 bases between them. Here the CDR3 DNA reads TGTGCCACCTTAGACCTGAACACTGAAGCTTTCTTT. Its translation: CATLDLNTEAFF.

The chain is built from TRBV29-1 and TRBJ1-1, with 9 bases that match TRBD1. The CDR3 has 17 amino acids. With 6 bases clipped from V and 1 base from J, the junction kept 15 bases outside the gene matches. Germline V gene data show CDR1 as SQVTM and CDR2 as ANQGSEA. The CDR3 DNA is TGCAGCGTACGAAAAGTGACAGGGGGGACTGCGAACACTGAAGCTTTCTTT. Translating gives CSVRKVTGGTANTEAFF.

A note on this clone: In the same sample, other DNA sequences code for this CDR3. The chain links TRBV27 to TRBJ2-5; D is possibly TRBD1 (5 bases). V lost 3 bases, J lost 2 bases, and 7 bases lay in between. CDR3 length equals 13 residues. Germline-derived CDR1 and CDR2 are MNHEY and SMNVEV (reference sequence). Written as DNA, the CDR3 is TGTGCCAGCAGTTTCAGGGTTCAAGAGACCCAGTACTTC. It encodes CASSFRVQETQYF.

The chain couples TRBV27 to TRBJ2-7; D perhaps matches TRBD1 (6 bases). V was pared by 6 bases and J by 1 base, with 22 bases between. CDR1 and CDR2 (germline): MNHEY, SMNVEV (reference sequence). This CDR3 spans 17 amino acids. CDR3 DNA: TGTGCCAGCAGCCATAGGGGGACGGAGGCAGGATCCTACGAGCAGTACTTC. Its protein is CASSHRGTEAGSYEQYF.

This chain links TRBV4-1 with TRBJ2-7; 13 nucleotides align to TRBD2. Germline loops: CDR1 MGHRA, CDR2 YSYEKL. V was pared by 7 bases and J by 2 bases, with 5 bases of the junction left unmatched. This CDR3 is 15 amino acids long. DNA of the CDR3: TGCGCCAGCACGCCACTAGCGGGAGGGCCCTACGAGCAGTACTTC. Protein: CASTPLAGGPYEQYF.

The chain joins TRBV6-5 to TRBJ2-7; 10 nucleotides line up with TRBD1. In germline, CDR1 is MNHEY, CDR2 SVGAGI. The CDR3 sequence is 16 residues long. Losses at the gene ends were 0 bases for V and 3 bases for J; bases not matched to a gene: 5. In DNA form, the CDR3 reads TGTGCCAGCAGTTACTCGGGACAGGGGACAAACTACGAGCAGTACTTC. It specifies CASSYSGQGTNYEQYF.

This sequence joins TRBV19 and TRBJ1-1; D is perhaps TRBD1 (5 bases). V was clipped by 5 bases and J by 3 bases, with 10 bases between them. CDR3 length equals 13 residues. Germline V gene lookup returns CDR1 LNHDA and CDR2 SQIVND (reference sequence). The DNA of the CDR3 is TGTGCCAGTAGTCTTGGGACCTACACTGAAGCTTTCTTT. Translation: CASSLGTYTEAFF.

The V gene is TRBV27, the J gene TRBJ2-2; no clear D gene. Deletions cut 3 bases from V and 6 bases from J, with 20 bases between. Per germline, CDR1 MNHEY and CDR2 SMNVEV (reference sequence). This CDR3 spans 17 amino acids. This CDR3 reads CASSFSGGEVLAGELFF. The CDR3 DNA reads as TGTGCCAGCAGTTTCTCAGGCGGTGAGGTTCTGGCCGGGGAGCTGTTTTTT.

The CDR3 reads CSVVGVHDTQYF. DNA for the CDR3: TGCAGCGTTGTGGGGGTGCATGATACGCAGTATTTT. The gene calls are TRBV29-1 and TRBJ2-3, with D perhaps given as TRBD1 or TRBD2 (5 bases each). The V end lost 4 bases, the J end lost 6 bases, and 11 bases lay between the germline ends. Germline V gene lookup returns CDR1 SQVTM and CDR2 ANQGSEA. The CDR3 loop spans 12 amino acids.

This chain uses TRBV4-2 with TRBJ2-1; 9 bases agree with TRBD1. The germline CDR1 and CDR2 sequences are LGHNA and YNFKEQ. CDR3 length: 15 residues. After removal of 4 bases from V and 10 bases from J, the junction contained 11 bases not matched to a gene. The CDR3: CASSPETGGFYEQFF. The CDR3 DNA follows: TGTGCCAGCAGCCCGGAGACAGGGGGATTCTACGAGCAGTTCTTC.

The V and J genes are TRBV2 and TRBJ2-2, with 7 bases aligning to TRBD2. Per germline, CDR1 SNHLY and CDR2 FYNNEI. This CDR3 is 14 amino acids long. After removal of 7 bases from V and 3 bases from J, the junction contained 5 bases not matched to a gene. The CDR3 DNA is TGTGCCAGCACCGGACTAGTTTACACCGGGGAGCTGTTTTTT. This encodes CASTGLVYTGELFF. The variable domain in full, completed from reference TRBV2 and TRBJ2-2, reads EPEVTQTPSHQVTQMGQEVILRCVPISNHLYFYWYRQILGQKVEFLVSFYNNEISEKSEIFDDQFSVERPDGSNFTLKIRSTKLEDSAMYFCASTGLVYTGELFFGEGSRLTVL.